The 20 T cell receptor beta chains below all came from one sample that was sequenced in a study of tumor and adjacent non-tumor tissue in lung cancer. A modified ARM-PCR protocol with three rounds of nested PCR amplified TCRbeta. TCRdb recomputed calls from the multiplex PCR reads with MiXCR, one row per CDR3 protein. The sample has around 99,000 distinct CDR3 sequences, about 61% seen once; the top ten hold around a fifth. No cell sorting was done before RNA was extracted from the tissue. More than 3 cm separated this lung sample from the edge of the tumor. Sequences were obtained from distant non-tumor lung tissue. These receptors all stem from a man aged 55-75 years with non-small cell lung cancer.

This chain connects TRBV28 to TRBJ2-5; D call uncertain. V was trimmed by 4 bases and J by 3 bases, leaving 15 bases between them. The CDR3 loop spans 15 amino acids. Germline assignment: CDR1 MDHEN and CDR2 SYDVKM. Here the CDR3 DNA reads TGTGCCAGCAGTTCCCAGGTGGCGCGAGAAGAGACCCAGTACTTC. Amino acid sequence: CASSSQVAREETQYF. Drawing the rest from reference TRBV28 and TRBJ2-5, the complete variable domain is DVKVTQSSRYLVKRTGEKVFLECVQDMDHENMFWYRQDPGLGLRLIYFSYDVKMKEKGDIPEGYSVSREKKERFSLILESASTNQTSMYLCASSSQVAREETQYFGPGTRLLVL.

As for this clonotype: Germline and junction disagree at one end, which may indicate a read error. The V gene is TRBV6-2 or TRBV6-3, the J gene TRBJ1-5; no reliable D call. This CDR3 region has 15 residues. Germline assignment: CDR1 MNHEY and CDR2 SVGEGT. Written as DNA, the CDR3 is TGTGCCAGCAGTTACGGTAGATCCCCTAATCAGTCCCACCACTTT. Translated: CASSYGRSPNQSHHF.

With regard to this clonotype: This may be a read error, as it is one base from a much larger clone. This chain uses TRBV20-1 with TRBJ2-1; possibly TRBD2 for D (6 bases). CDR1 and CDR2 from the germline V gene are DFQATT and SNEGSKA (reference sequence). The CDR3 contains 11 residues. The ends were cut back, 6 bases at V and 4 bases at J, with 7 bases in the middle. The DNA for the CDR3 is TGCAGTGCGCGGGGATACAATGAGCAGTTCTTC. Its protein is CSARGYNEQFF.

This clonotype has a single count. The CDR3 does not close with the conserved phenylalanine or tryptophan, likely indicating a read error. The rearrangement links TRBV11-3 to TRBJ1-1; 9 bases map to TRBD1. Germline CDR1 is SGHNT and CDR2 is YENEEA. There are 14 residues in the CDR3. V was clipped by 5 bases and J by 7 bases; unmatched bases: 8. CDR3 sequence: CASSRSQGAIEAFY. In DNA, the CDR3 is TGTGCCAGCAGCCGGTCACAGGGGGCAATTGAAGCTTTCTAT.

This chain joins TRBV29-1 and TRBJ2-1; weak D call: TRBD1 (6 bases). Trimming pared 6 bases from V and 4 bases from J, leaving 13 bases between. Germline CDR1 SQVTM, CDR2 ANQGSEA. CDR3 length equals 13 residues. In DNA form, the CDR3 reads TGCAGCGTCGAGGGGGTCCCTTACAATGAGCAGTTCTTC. Its protein is CSVEGVPYNEQFF.

In regard to this clonotype: This may be a read error: a much more frequent sequence differs by one nucleotide. The J gene is TRBJ2-7, the V gene TRBV7-8; the D is unclear. The CDR3 covers 14 residues. Trimming shortened V by 7 bases and J by 0 bases, and 13 bases separated the two germline ends. Germline CDR1 and CDR2: SGHVS and FQNEAQ. CDR3 region: CASIPGGSSYEQYF. The CDR3 bases are TGTGCCAGCATTCCGGGCGGTAGCTCCTACGAGCAGTACTTC.

Turning to this clonotype: A much larger clone lies a single base off, so this may be a read error. The chain couples TRBV12-3 or TRBV12-4 to TRBJ2-1; D not resolved. The CDR3 runs to 14 residues. The V gene lost 7 bases and the J gene lost 5 bases, with 15 bases spanning the gap. CDR3 DNA sequence: TGTGCCAGCAAGGCCCCGGGTACTCACAATGAGCAGTTCTTC. It codes for CASKAPGTHNEQFF.

This clonotype was seen many times. The rearrangement joins TRBV6-2 or TRBV6-3 to TRBJ2-7, with 7 bases lining up with TRBD2. This CDR3 is 16 amino acids long. With 8 bases clipped from V and 3 bases from J, the junction kept 16 bases outside the gene matches. Germline values: CDR1 MNHEY, CDR2 SVGEGT. As DNA, the CDR3 is TGTGCCAGCTCCATAAGGGGACGGGGAGGGAACTACGAGCAGTACTTC. Its translation: CASSIRGRGGNYEQYF.

The table lists this clonotype with a count of one. The junction departs from the called germline gene at one end, perhaps through a read error. The chain combines TRBV6-5 with TRBJ2-7; D is undetermined. Germline loops: CDR1 MNHEY, CDR2 SVGAGI. The CDR3 has 13 amino acids. CDR3 sequence reads: CVSSYLPGYDQYF. The DNA for the CDR3 is TGTGTCAGCAGTTACCTTCCAGGCTACGACCAGTACTTC.

About this clonotype itself: This is likely a read error, given that the CDR3 carries no conserved phenylalanine or tryptophan at its end. V and J are TRBV20-1 and TRBJ2-3; 8 positions agree with TRBD2. Trimming took 6 bases from V and 2 from J; bases not matched to a gene: 10. Germline values: CDR1 DFQATT, CDR2 SNEGSKA (reference sequence). The CDR3 is made up of 15 amino acids. In nucleotides, the CDR3 is TGCAGTGCCGTTCGGGGCGGGAGGACCACAGATACGCAGTATTAT. This translates into CSAVRGGRTTDTQYY.

Worth noting for this clonotype: The junction departs from the called germline gene at one end, perhaps through a read error. The chain has TRBV11-3 and TRBJ1-6; no reliable D call. CDR3 length equals 16 residues. Per the germline V gene, CDR1 is SGHNT and CDR2 is YENEEA. The CDR3, as DNA: TGTGCCAGCAGCTTTGAAACGACGGAAAATAATTCATACCTCCAGTTT. Amino acid sequence: CASSFETTENNSYLQF.

On this clonotype: This CDR3 is missing its conserved last phenylalanine or tryptophan, likely due to a read error. The chain has TRBV6-2 or TRBV6-3 and TRBJ1-2; D may be TRBD1 (5 bases). V lost 4 bases to trimming and J lost 10 bases, with 19 bases between them. CDR1 is MNHEY, CDR2 SVGEGT, per germline. The CDR3 spans 14 residues. The CDR3 nucleotides read TGTGCCAGCAGTTCCTCCTTTCTTGACAGAGACTACACCATC. This translates into CASSSSFLDRDYTI.

The chain is built from TRBV6-2 or TRBV6-3 and TRBJ2-6; weak D call: TRBD1 (6 bases). The length of the CDR3 is 16 residues. Germline V gene data show CDR1 as MNHEY and CDR2 as SVGEGT. Trimming took 5 bases from V and 16 from J, leaving 27 bases between them. Here the CDR3 reads CASSGPRGTGANILTF. CDR3 sequence (DNA): TGTGCCAGCAGTGGCCCGAGGGGGACCGGGGCCAACATACTGACTTTC.

The sample holds many counts of this clonotype. The V and J genes are TRBV4-2 and TRBJ2-3; D tentatively reads TRBD1 or TRBD2 (5 bases each). The V gene lost 1 base and the J gene lost 1 base, with 12 bases spanning the gap. The germline CDR1 and CDR2 sequences are LGHNA and YNFKEQ. The CDR3 is 16 residues long. In nucleotides, the CDR3 is TGTGCCAGCAGCCAAGCGGGACCCCTGGGCACAGATACGCAGTATTTT. Protein sequence: CASSQAGPLGTDTQYF.

This clonotype was counted between two and nine times. This chain connects TRBV12-3 or TRBV12-4 to TRBJ2-1, with 8 bases identical to TRBD2. Trimming removed 2 bases from V and 4 bases from J; junction bases left unmatched: 4. The CDR3 runs to 15 residues. CDR3 DNA sequence: TGTGCCAGCAGTTTAAAACTAGCGGAGTACAATGAGCAGTTCTTC. This encodes CASSLKLAEYNEQFF.

For this clonotype: An end of the junction does not agree with germline; a read error may underlie this. The V and J genes are TRBV25-1 and TRBJ1-1; D may be TRBD1 (6 bases). Germline CDR1 MGHDK, CDR2 SYGVNS. CDR3 length: 17 amino acids. CDR3 loop: CVSSETTGGTWGGEAFF. CDR3 sequence (DNA): TGTGTCAGCAGTGAGACCACAGGCGGGACATGGGGAGGGGAAGCTTTCTTT.

This sequence joins TRBV13 and TRBJ2-7; D might be TRBD1 (6 bases). Trimming pared 2 bases from V and 0 bases from J, leaving 14 bases between. CDR1 is PRHDT and CDR2 is FYEKMQ in the germline V gene (reference sequence). This CDR3 has 16 amino acids. CDR3 DNA sequence: TGTGCCAGCAGCTTACGTGGGACACGGGGCTCCTACGAGCAGTACTTC. Translating gives CASSLRGTRGSYEQYF.

A word on this clonotype: The junction differs from germline at one of its ends, possibly a read error. The V gene is TRBV20-1, the J gene TRBJ2-3; TRBD2 aligns across 9 bases. There are 15 residues in the CDR3. Germline CDR1 reads DFQATT; CDR2 reads SNEGSKA (reference sequence). This CDR3 reads CTAGEAGGVTDTQYF. CDR3 nucleotide sequence: TGCACTGCTGGCGAGGCGGGGGGGGTCACAGATACGCAGTATTTT.

In regard to this clonotype: A much larger clone is a single base away; this may be a read error. Here the CDR3 omits its conserved ending phenylalanine or tryptophan, so a read error is the likely source. The chain employs TRBV10-3 and TRBJ1-1; the D gene is possibly TRBD1 (5 bases). The CDR3 is 13 residues long. Trimming stripped 10 bases from V and 0 bases from J, with 12 bases between. Per germline, CDR1 ENHRY and CDR2 SYGVKD. CDR3 residues: CATATALNTEAFS. CDR3 nucleotides: TGTGCCACCGCGACAGCCTTGAACACTGAAGCTTTCTCT.

Remarks on this clonotype: At one end, the junction sequence differs from germline, possibly due to a read error. The V and J genes are TRBV19 and TRBJ2-7; 10 positions agree with TRBD2. CDR3 length: 13 amino acids. In germline, CDR1 is LNHDA, CDR2 SQIVND (reference sequence). As DNA, the CDR3 is TGTGCCAGTAGTAAGCGGGAGGGCTACGAGCAGTATTTC. Translation gives CASSKREGYEQYF.